The sequence of this T cell receptor beta chain was determined in a study of blood T cell repertoires in COVID-19. Study-wide background: Researchers got acute and convalescent COVID-19 samples from the United States, Italy and Spain. Nucleic acid was either cDNA or gDNA, and it came from T cells, B-cell-depleted T cells, or PBMCs.

Libraries were prepared by immunoSEQ multiplex PCR; TCRdb keeps only in-frame clonotypes and omits some of them. The table includes about 190,000 clones, roughly three quarters detected once. Participants came from some 23 US areas, aged about 18 to 100 years. Participant-given clinical history determined each cohort assignment. V shed 7 bases, J shed 4 bases, and the junction held 12 bases outside the gene matches. This CDR3 has 15 residues. Per the germline V gene, CDR1 is MNHNS and CDR2 is SASEGT. Sequencing was performed on PBMCs or T cells enriched from blood (not recorded which). The clonotype was recovered from a woman aged 50 to 60 with acute COVID-19. The chain links TRBV6-1 to TRBJ1-2, with TRBD1 matching 7 bases. The CDR3 nucleotides read TGTGCCAGCACCAAGACAGGGTCTCGAGTCTATGGCTACACCTTC. It specifies CASTKTGSRVYGYTF.